The 29 T cell receptor beta chains below all came from one sample that was sequenced in a study of blood T cell repertoires in COVID-19. Data came from immunoSEQ multiplex PCR; TCRdb stores just in-frame clones and leaves some out. The sample has roughly 200,000 clones, about 90% seen once. The sequencing input was peripheral blood. The receptor source for this set is a woman aged 18-35 years who had recovered from COVID-19.

A word on this clone: Its ends do not fully match the called genes, so a read error is possible. The chain recombines TRBV27 with TRBJ1-1, with D hard to call. Per germline, CDR1 MNHEY and CDR2 SMNVEV (reference sequence). CDR3 length: 10 residues. The CDR3 DNA reads as TGTGCCGGCAGGAGGACTGAAGCTTTCTTT. Translating it yields CAGRRTEAFF.

V gene TRBV7-2 combines with J gene TRBJ1-1, with D maybe TRBD1 (5 bases). The ends were cut back, 5 bases at V and 4 bases at J, with 11 bases in the middle. CDR1 is SGHTA and CDR2 is FQGNSA in the germline V gene. This CDR3 has 13 amino acids. DNA of the CDR3: TGTGCCAGCAGCCCCTCCAGGGTCACTGAAGCTTTCTTT. It encodes CASSPSRVTEAFF.

The chain combines TRBV14 with TRBJ1-1; 7 bases are shared with TRBD1. Germline V lookup: CDR1 SGHDN, CDR2 FVKESK. The CDR3 length is 14 residues. Trimming took 8 bases from V and 4 from J; bases not matched to a gene: 10. Here the CDR3 reads CASSGQESSTEAFF. For the CDR3, the DNA is TGTGCCAGCTCAGGACAGGAATCTTCCACTGAAGCTTTCTTT.

The chain links TRBV7-9 to TRBJ1-1; TRBD1 matches 8 bases. V lost 6 bases and J lost 1; bases outside the gene matches: 1. The CDR3 contains 13 residues. CDR1 is SEHNR, CDR2 FQNEAQ, per germline (reference sequence). This chain's CDR3 is CASRTGANTEAFF. The CDR3 DNA reads as TGTGCCAGCAGGACAGGGGCGAACACTGAAGCTTTCTTT.

This chain uses TRBV6-2 or TRBV6-3 with TRBJ2-5; TRBD1 matches at 8 bases. V shed 6 bases, J shed 5 bases, and the junction held 11 bases outside the gene matches. CDR1 and CDR2 (germline): MNHEY, SVGEGT. This CDR3 has 15 amino acids. The CDR3 DNA reads as TGTGCCAGCAGCCGTCGCAGGGGGCGTGGGGAGACCCAGTACTTC. This encodes CASSRRRGRGETQYF.

The chain employs TRBV11-3 and TRBJ2-7, with D possibly TRBD2 on 5 matching bases. Per germline, CDR1 SGHNT and CDR2 YENEEA. Trimming removed 1 base at V and 6 bases at J, with 10 bases between. The CDR3 runs 13 residues. The CDR3 sequence is CASSLGRGSEQYF. CDR3 sequence (DNA): TGTGCCAGCAGCTTAGGCCGGGGTTCCGAGCAGTACTTC. Based on the CDR3 plus reference TRBV11-3 and TRBJ2-7, the full variable domain is EAGVVQSPRYKIIEKKQPVAFWCNPISGHNTLYWYLQNLGQGPELLIRYENEEAVDDSQLPKDRFSAERLKGVDSTLKIQPAELGDSAVYLCASSLGRGSEQYFGPGTRLTVT.

The chain joins TRBV6-2 or TRBV6-3 to TRBJ2-7; possibly TRBD1 for D (5 bases). CDR1 and CDR2 (germline): MNHEY, SVGEGT. The CDR3 length is 14 residues. Trimming left V 5 bases short and J 5 bases short, with 16 bases between. The CDR3 is CASSARTRVHEQYF. The CDR3 region has the DNA TGTGCCAGCAGTGCACGAACCAGGGTCCACGAGCAGTACTTC.

This chain joins TRBV6-5 and TRBJ1-2; perhaps TRBD1 as D (6 bases). V was trimmed by 0 bases and J by 7 bases, leaving 18 bases between them. Germline lookup yields CDR1 MNHEY and CDR2 SVGAGI. The CDR3 consists of 16 residues. In DNA, the CDR3 is TGTGCCAGCAGTTACTCTCATCGGGTGGACAGTGGTGGCTACACCTTC. It encodes CASSYSHRVDSGGYTF.

The chain combines TRBV30 with TRBJ1-2; 9 nucleotides line up with TRBD1. The CDR3 consists of 17 residues. J was trimmed by 4 bases and V by 8 bases; bases with no gene match: 20. The germline gives CDR1 GTSNPN, CDR2 SVGIG (reference sequence). In DNA form, the CDR3 reads TGTGCCCGACAGAAAACAGGGGGCGCGGATTCGAGCTATGGCTACACCTTC. Its translation: CARQKTGGADSSYGYTF.

The rearrangement uses TRBV7-9 and TRBJ2-3, with D perhaps TRBD1 (6 bases). Looked up from germline, CDR1 is SEHNR and CDR2 is FQNEAQ (reference sequence). The CDR3 has 14 amino acids. V lost 5 bases, J lost 2 bases, and 11 bases lay in between. This CDR3 is CASSHRAHTDTQYF. The CDR3 region has the DNA TGTGCCAGCAGCCACAGGGCTCACACAGATACGCAGTATTTT.

V and J are TRBV28 and TRBJ1-5, with 7 bases aligning to TRBD1. The CDR3 runs to 15 residues. The junction had 9 bases not matched to a gene; V was cut back by 4 bases and J by 6 bases. Germline V gives CDR1 MDHEN, CDR2 SYDVKM. This chain's CDR3 is CASSSSQGLGQPQHF. CDR3 nucleotides: TGTGCCAGCAGTTCCTCACAGGGGTTAGGTCAGCCCCAGCATTTT.

The V call is TRBV19, the J call TRBJ2-1; TRBD2 matches at 8 bases. This CDR3 is built from 14 residues. Germline V gene sequence: CDR1 LNHDA, CDR2 SQIVND (reference sequence). V lost 5 bases and J lost 10; bases outside the gene matches: 10. As DNA, the CDR3 is TGTGCCAGTAGTCAAGCGGGAGCTGGATGGGAGCAGTTCTTC. Protein sequence: CASSQAGAGWEQFF.

The chain links TRBV7-9 to TRBJ2-6, with 12 bases that match TRBD1. CDR1 and CDR2 from the germline V gene are SEHNR and FQNEAQ (reference sequence). This CDR3 comprises 20 residues. Trimming at V came to 7 bases and at J to 2 bases, leaving 15 bases not matched to a gene. In DNA, the CDR3 is TGTGCCAGCACCCCACTACCCACCGGGACAGGGGGCGCTGGGGCCAACGTCCTGACTTTC. Amino acid sequence: CASTPLPTGTGGAGANVLTF.

The chain employs TRBV6-6 and TRBJ1-1; TRBD1 aligns across 8 bases. The ends lost 0 bases at V and 4 bases at J; junction bases unmatched: 4. CDR3 size: 15 residues. Germline lookup yields CDR1 MNHNY and CDR2 SVGAGI (reference sequence). Here the CDR3 DNA reads TGTGCCAGCAGTTACTCGACAGGGGCGAGCACTGAAGCTTTCTTT. Protein: CASSYSTGASTEAFF.

V is TRBV10-3 and J is TRBJ1-2; 7 nucleotides agree with TRBD1. Germline V gene lookup returns CDR1 ENHRY and CDR2 SYGVKD. V shed 3 bases and J 3 bases; nucleotides not matched to a gene: 10. This CDR3 region has 16 residues. The CDR3 spells CAISDSDRVFDYGYTF. As DNA, the CDR3 is TGTGCCATCAGTGATTCAGACAGGGTGTTCGACTATGGCTACACCTTC.

This chain links TRBV18 with TRBJ2-3; D possibly corresponds to TRBD1 (7 bases). Trimming pared 3 bases from V and 1 base from J, leaving 20 bases between. The length of the CDR3 is 18 residues. Germline V gives CDR1 KGHSH, CDR2 LQKENI. CDR3 nucleotides: TGTGCCAGCTCACCCAGGGGGGCTACCCTATCCCGCACAGATACGCAGTATTTT. It translates to CASSPRGATLSRTDTQYF.

The chain is built from TRBV7-9 and TRBJ2-2, with D unclear. V gave up 5 bases and J gave up 6 bases, with 10 bases separating them. Germline V gene data show CDR1 as SEHNR and CDR2 as FQNEAQ (reference sequence). This CDR3 has 13 amino acids. CDR3 nucleotide sequence: TGTGCCAGCAGCCCAGAGGAACCCGGGGAGCTGTTTTTT. Protein sequence: CASSPEEPGELFF. The complete variable domain, with remaining parts taken from reference TRBV7-9 and TRBJ2-2, reads DTGVSQNPRHKITKRGQNVTFRCDPISEHNRLYWYRQTLGQGPEFLTYFQNEAQLEKSRLLSDRFSAERPKGSFSTLEIQRTEQGDSAMYLCASSPEEPGELFFGEGSRLTVL.

The chain carries TRBV7-9 and TRBJ2-1, with a possible D match to TRBD2 (6 bases). The CDR3 spans 12 residues. V was clipped by 3 bases and J by 9 bases, with 9 bases between them. Germline V CDR1 and CDR2: SEHNR, FQNEAQ (reference sequence). This CDR3 is CASSFDSGEQFF. The CDR3 DNA reads TGTGCCAGCAGCTTCGATAGCGGTGAGCAGTTCTTC.

The chain joins TRBV7-2 to TRBJ1-2, with 8 bases fitting TRBD1. The CDR3 runs 15 residues. With 5 bases clipped from V and 5 bases from J, the junction kept 10 bases outside the gene matches. Germline loops: CDR1 SGHTA, CDR2 FQGNSA. This chain's CDR3 is CASSPRTGRGYGYTF. The CDR3 DNA follows: TGTGCCAGCAGCCCTCGGACAGGGCGAGGGTATGGCTACACCTTC.

The rearrangement uses TRBV5-1 and TRBJ2-3; TRBD2 agrees at 14 bases. Looked up from germline, CDR1 is SGHRS and CDR2 is YFSETQ. Trimming cost V 4 bases and J 4 bases; bases outside gene matches: 8. The CDR3 consists of 17 residues. Here the CDR3 DNA reads TGCGCCAGCAGCCCGGGACTAGCGGGAGAGCATGCAGATACGCAGTATTTT. Its protein is CASSPGLAGEHADTQYF.

This chain connects TRBV11-3 to TRBJ2-3; no clear D. CDR1 and CDR2 from the germline V gene are SGHNT and YENEEA. V lost 3 bases and J 6 bases, leaving 7 bases between the germline ends. This CDR3 has 12 residues. DNA for the CDR3: TGTGCCAGCAGCTTCCTCGCGGATACGCAGTATTTT. This codes for CASSFLADTQYF. Variable domain in full (rest from reference TRBV11-3 and TRBJ2-3): EAGVVQSPRYKIIEKKQPVAFWCNPISGHNTLYWYLQNLGQGPELLIRYENEEAVDDSQLPKDRFSAERLKGVDSTLKIQPAELGDSAVYLCASSFLADTQYFGPGTRLTVL.

This clone was counted a single time. V usage is TRBV27 and J usage is TRBJ2-7, with TRBD2 matching 7 bases. Trimming removed 0 bases from V and 1 base from J; junction bases left unmatched: 6. The CDR3 length is 16 residues. Germline CDR1 reads MNHEY; CDR2 reads SMNVEV (reference sequence). The CDR3 region is CASSLSWAGESYEQYF. CDR3 sequence (DNA): TGTGCCAGCAGTTTATCGTGGGCGGGAGAATCCTACGAGCAGTACTTC.

The chain couples TRBV4-3 to TRBJ2-3; 7 positions match TRBD2. V was pared by 1 base and J by 0 bases, with 4 bases of the junction left unmatched. The germline V gene encodes CDR1 LGHNA and CDR2 YSLEER. The length of the CDR3 is 16 residues. The CDR3: CASSQGYSGSTDTQYF. CDR3 sequence (DNA): TGCGCCAGCAGCCAAGGATATAGCGGGAGCACAGATACGCAGTATTTT.

The chain combines TRBV21-1 with TRBJ1-6. TRBV21-1 is marked as a pseudogene. This CDR3 has 17 amino acids. The CDR3 here is CASSREGVLYGFSPLHF. Written as DNA, the CDR3 is TGTGCCAGCAGCAGGGAGGGGGTCCTTTATGGTTTTTCACCCCTCCACTTT.

This chain uses TRBV19 with TRBJ1-5; D not resolved. There are 16 residues in the CDR3. CDR1 LNHDA and CDR2 SQIVND come from the germline V gene (reference sequence). V lost 6 bases and J 2 bases, leaving 17 bases between the germline ends. The CDR3 sequence is CASSLGSPVGNQPQHF. The CDR3 region has the DNA TGTGCCAGTAGCTTGGGTAGCCCGGTTGGCAATCAGCCCCAGCATTTT. Together with reference TRBV19 and TRBJ1-5, the CDR3 gives the full variable domain: DGGITQSPKYLFRKEGQNVTLSCEQNLNHDAMYWYRQDPGQGLRLIYYSQIVNDFQKGDIAEGYSVSREKKESFPLTVTSAQKNPTAFYLCASSLGSPVGNQPQHFGDGTRLSIL.

V is TRBV5-1 and J is TRBJ2-7; no clear D gene. This CDR3 contains 14 residues. Between the trimmed V and J ends, which lost 4 bases and 1 base, there was a span of 12 bases. The germline CDR1 and CDR2 sequences are SGHRS and YFSETQ. The CDR3, as DNA: TGCGCCAGCAGCCAGAATGTCGTTTCCTACGAGCAGTACTTC. This translates into CASSQNVVSYEQYF.

The chain uses TRBV19 and TRBJ2-1; 8 nucleotides align to TRBD1. J was trimmed by 7 bases and V by 9 bases; bases with no gene match: 11. Per germline, CDR1 LNHDA and CDR2 SQIVND (reference sequence). This CDR3 spans 14 amino acids. CDR3 DNA sequence: TGTGCCAGCCAACTAACGGACAGGGTAAATGAGCAGTTCTTC. Translation: CASQLTDRVNEQFF.

J is TRBJ2-2 and V is TRBV7-6; D perhaps matches TRBD2 (5 bases). From germline, CDR1 is SGHVS and CDR2 FNYEAQ. The V end was cut by 2 bases, the J end by 2 bases, with 18 bases between. The CDR3 extends over 18 amino acids. The CDR3 nucleotides read TGTGCCAGCAGCTTAATTGGCCGGGCGGGCGAAAACACCGGGGAGCTGTTTTTT. It translates to CASSLIGRAGENTGELFF. The full variable domain, completed using reference TRBV7-6 and TRBJ2-2, is GAGVSQSPRYKVTKRGQDVALRCDPISGHVSLYWYRQALGQGPEFLTYFNYEAQQDKSGLPNDRFSAERPEGSISTLTIQRTEQRDSAMYRCASSLIGRAGENTGELFFGEGSRLTVL.

This chain connects TRBV5-8 to TRBJ2-1; 11 bases map to TRBD2. Trimming cost V 7 bases and J 2 bases; bases outside gene matches: 14. Germline assignment: CDR1 SGHTS and CDR2 YDEGEE. CDR3 length equals 18 residues. This CDR3 is CASPPGLADKSTYNEQFF. The CDR3 nucleotides read TGTGCCAGCCCGCCGGGACTAGCGGACAAATCCACCTACAATGAGCAGTTCTTC. The full variable domain, with the rest looked up from reference TRBV5-8 and TRBJ2-1, is EAGVTQSPTHLIKTRGQQATLRCSPISGHTSVYWYQQALGLGLQFLLWYDEGEERNRGNFPPRFSGRQFPNYSSELNVNALELEDSALYLCASPPGLADKSTYNEQFFGPGTRLTVL.